This T cell receptor beta chain came from a study of T cells in Graves' hyperthyroidism and ophthalmopathy. Diagnostic decisions used clinical symptoms, serum thyroxine and TRAb, thyroid ultrasound and orbital computed tomography. The sample holds a few counts of this clonotype. This CDR3 is 12 amino acids long. CDR1 SGHRS and CDR2 YFSETQ come from the germline V gene. The germline V and J ends were trimmed by 4 bases and 8 bases, with 9 bases remaining between them. Template material for amplifying TCR beta CDR3 regions consisted of RNA transcripts. HTBI primers drove first-round RT-PCR of the TCR CDR3. In TCRdb, the multiplex PCR reads were re-called with MiXCR into one record per CDR3 protein. The sample consists of hundreds of thousands of distinct CDR3 sequences, approximately 16% of them appearing once.

Sequences were obtained from blood. This clonotype originated in a woman aged 40 to 50 with Graves' ophthalmopathy. V is TRBV5-1 and J is TRBJ2-2; D gene ambiguous. This CDR3 reads CASSPQGGELFF. CDR3 coding DNA: TGCGCCAGCAGCCCCCAAGGAGGGGAGCTGTTTTTT.